This T cell receptor beta chain comes out of a study of blood T cell repertoires in COVID-19. For the study at large: Samples representing acute and convalescent COVID-19 were sourced from the United States, Italy and Spain.

In the original processing: Estimated nucleated cell counts came from reference gene primer amplification. Some clones are missing from TCRdb's copy, which holds only in-frame ones; the method was immunoSEQ multiplex PCR. That table furnishes V, J and clone size, whereas the DNA furnished D and trimming. Among 220,000 or so clones, 80% to 95% were seen once, and the ten largest hold around 0.84%. This CDR3 has 13 residues. Per the germline V gene, CDR1 is LGHDT and CDR2 is YNNKEL (reference sequence). V dropped 0 bases and J dropped 1 base, with 4 bases sitting between them. This sequence was found in a man in his 60s with COVID-19, enrolled during active disease. Sequencing was done on a sample of peripheral blood. The J gene is TRBJ2-7, the V gene TRBV3-1 (or the pseudogene TRBV3-2), with D hard to call. CDR3: CASSQDLSYEQYF. The CDR3 DNA reads as TGTGCCAGCAGCCAAGATCTTTCCTACGAGCAGTACTTC.